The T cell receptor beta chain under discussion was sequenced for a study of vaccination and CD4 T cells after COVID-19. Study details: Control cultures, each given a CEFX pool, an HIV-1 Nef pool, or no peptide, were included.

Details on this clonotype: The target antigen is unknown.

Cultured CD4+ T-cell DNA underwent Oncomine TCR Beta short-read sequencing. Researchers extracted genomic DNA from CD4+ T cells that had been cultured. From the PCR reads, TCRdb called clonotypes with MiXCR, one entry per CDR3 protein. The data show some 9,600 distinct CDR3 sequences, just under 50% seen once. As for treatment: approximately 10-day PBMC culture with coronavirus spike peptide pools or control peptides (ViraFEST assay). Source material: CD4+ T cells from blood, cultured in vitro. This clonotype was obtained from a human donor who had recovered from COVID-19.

The CDR3 sequence: CASSLGTGGKETQYF. The CDR3, as DNA: TGCGCCAGCAGCTTGGGGACAGGGGGAAAGGAGACCCAGTACTTC. The chain combines TRBV5-1 with TRBJ2-5, with 10 bases aligning to TRBD1. Germline assignment: CDR1 SGHRS and CDR2 YFSETQ. CDR3 length equals 15 residues. The trim removed 0 bases at V and 5 bases at J, leaving 4 bases unmatched.